The 18 T cell receptor beta chains reported below all come from one sample, sequenced in a study of cytomegalovirus exposure and HLA in healthy donors. 60 Vbeta and 13 Jbeta primers were used in PCR. TCRdb's copy holds only in-frame clones and misses some; the assay was immunoSEQ multiplex PCR. The sample records under 70,000 clones, approximately 71% being singletons. Sequenced input: PBMCs. These receptors all come from a middle-aged man in good health and CMV-seropositive.

Remarks on this clone: A junction boundary mismatches the germline segment, possibly from a read error. The chain carries TRBV2 and TRBJ1-2; a possible D gene is TRBD1 (6 bases). The CDR3 has 15 residues. The germline V gene encodes CDR1 SNHLY and CDR2 FYNNEI. Written as DNA, the CDR3 is TGCGCAGCGAGAACCACGGGACACCTAAACTATGGCTACACCTTC. Encoded protein: CAARTTGHLNYGYTF.

This clone has just a few counts. The chain recombines TRBV7-3 with TRBJ2-3, with 15 bases identical to TRBD2. The CDR3 has 19 amino acids. The ends lost 5 bases at V and 5 bases at J; junction bases unmatched: 14. Per the germline V gene, CDR1 is SGHTA and CDR2 is FQGTGA. The CDR3, as DNA: TGTGCCAGCAGCCGACGCCGATTAGGACTAGCGGGGGGGCAAGATACGCAGTATTTT. This sequence encodes CASSRRRLGLAGGQDTQYF.

V gene TRBV6-5 combines with J gene TRBJ1-1, with TRBD1 identical over 7 bases. The J segment lost 0 bases and the V segment lost 4 bases, leaving 5 bases of the junction unmatched. Germline V CDR1 and CDR2: MNHEY, SVGAGI. The CDR3 covers 15 residues. CDR3 in amino acids: CASSWRTGVNTEAFF. CDR3 sequence (DNA): TGTGCCAGCAGTTGGCGGACAGGCGTGAACACTGAAGCTTTCTTT.

The rearrangement uses TRBV6-5 and TRBJ2-7, with 8 bases matching TRBD1. This CDR3 has 15 residues. Trimming cost V 0 bases and J 2 bases; bases outside gene matches: 3. Per germline, CDR1 MNHEY and CDR2 SVGAGI. The CDR3 is CASSYSRQGPYEQYF. In DNA form, the CDR3 reads TGTGCCAGCAGTTACTCCCGACAGGGGCCCTACGAGCAGTACTTC.

The V gene is TRBV5-1, the J gene TRBJ1-1; TRBD1 matches at 11 bases. This CDR3 is built from 17 residues. Germline trimming cut 6 bases from V and 0 bases from J; bases unmatched to any gene: 10. Looked up from germline, CDR1 is SGHRS and CDR2 is YFSETQ. The CDR3 DNA sequence: TGCGCCAGCACTCCCGGGACAGGGGGACTCATGAACACTGAAGCTTTCTTT. It encodes CASTPGTGGLMNTEAFF.

The chain couples TRBV18 to TRBJ1-6, with TRBD1 as a possible D gene (6 bases). Deletions cut 2 bases from V and 7 bases from J, with 15 bases between. Germline V gene sequence: CDR1 KGHSH, CDR2 LQKENI. The CDR3 sequence is 16 residues long. CDR3 sequence: CASSPSRGVGNSPLHF. In nucleotides, the CDR3 is TGTGCCAGCTCACCAAGCAGGGGCGTTGGAAATTCACCCCTCCACTTT.

J is TRBJ2-3 and V is TRBV19; D perhaps matches TRBD1 (6 bases). The CDR3 has 15 residues. Trimming removed 6 bases from V and 0 bases from J, with 13 bases in between. Germline V gene lookup returns CDR1 LNHDA and CDR2 SQIVND (reference sequence). CDR3 amino acids: CASRADRESTDTQYF. CDR3 in DNA: TGTGCCAGTAGGGCGGACAGAGAGAGCACAGATACGCAGTATTTT.

This chain links TRBV29-1 with TRBJ1-1, with D uncertain. Deletions cut 3 bases from V and 0 bases from J, with 8 bases between. Germline V lookup: CDR1 SQVTM, CDR2 ANQGSEA. The CDR3 has 13 amino acids. CDR3 protein: CSVDPGMNTEAFF. DNA for the CDR3: TGCAGCGTTGATCCGGGGATGAACACTGAAGCTTTCTTT.

V usage is TRBV18 and J usage is TRBJ1-2; no reliable D call. Germline V CDR1 and CDR2: KGHSH, LQKENI. Trimming left V 2 bases short and J 10 bases short, with 17 bases between. The length of the CDR3 is 14 residues. The CDR3 DNA reads as TGTGCCAGCTCACCAGGGGAGTCTTCTTTCGACTACACCTTC. Translated: CASSPGESSFDYTF. Using reference TRBV18 and TRBJ1-2 for the parts outside the CDR3, the full variable domain is NAGVMQNPRHLVRRRGQEARLRCSPMKGHSHVYWYRQLPEEGLKFMVYLQKENIIDESGMPKERFSAEFPKEGPSILRIQQVVRGDSAAYFCASSPGESSFDYTFGSGTRLTVV.

The V and J genes are TRBV5-1 and TRBJ2-5; 9 bases agree with TRBD1. Gene TRBJ2-7 matches the end of the DNA better, so the J call may be wrong. There are 16 residues in the CDR3. Per the germline V gene, CDR1 is SGHRS and CDR2 is YFSETQ. DNA of the CDR3: TGCGCCAGCAGCTTCGGCTCGGGACAGGGAACCTACGAGCAGTACTTC. Translating it yields CASSFGSGQGTYEQYF.

The chain is built from TRBV2 and TRBJ1-4; 8 bases are shared with TRBD1. The CDR3 contains 15 residues. Germline V gene data show CDR1 as SNHLY and CDR2 as FYNNEI. The J segment lost 5 bases and the V segment lost 4 bases, leaving 6 bases of the junction unmatched. CDR3 protein: CASSADRGLNEKLFF. The CDR3 DNA reads TGTGCCAGCAGTGCTGACAGGGGCTTAAATGAAAAACTGTTTTTT.

This clone appeared a few times. V gene TRBV7-9 combines with J gene TRBJ1-1; TRBD1 matches at 11 bases. CDR1 is SEHNR, CDR2 FQNEAQ, per germline (reference sequence). The CDR3 covers 15 residues. The V and J ends lost 5 bases and 2 bases, in that order; junction bases with no gene match: 4. The CDR3 spells CASSPWTGGNTEAFF. CDR3 nucleotide sequence: TGTGCCAGCAGCCCCTGGACAGGGGGCAACACTGAAGCTTTCTTT.

This chain connects TRBV13 to TRBJ2-7, with a tentative D call TRBD2 (6 bases). The CDR3 has 14 amino acids. CDR1 is PRHDT and CDR2 is FYEKMQ in the germline V gene (reference sequence). V was pared by 1 base and J by 9 bases, with 16 bases between. The CDR3 spells CASSLVRGHGGQYF. The CDR3, as DNA: TGTGCCAGCAGCTTAGTCCGGGGTCACGGGGGGCAGTACTTC.

This clone was seen once. The J gene is TRBJ2-1, the V gene TRBV7-6, with 11 bases that match TRBD2. From germline, CDR1 is SGHVS and CDR2 FNYEAQ. V shed 3 bases and J 3 bases; nucleotides not matched to a gene: 10. There are 18 residues in the CDR3. CDR3 region: CASSLPKLAGVFYNEQFF. CDR3 in DNA: TGTGCCAGCAGCTTGCCCAAACTAGCGGGGGTTTTCTACAATGAGCAGTTCTTC.

This clone was found once. V is TRBV2 and J is TRBJ1-1, with 8 bases lining up with TRBD1. The junction had 6 bases not matched to a gene; V was cut back by 8 bases and J by 4 bases. Germline V gene sequence: CDR1 SNHLY, CDR2 FYNNEI. CDR3 length: 13 amino acids. The CDR3 loop reads CASSYRGSTEAFF. DNA for the CDR3: TGTGCCAGCTCGTACAGGGGGTCCACTGAAGCTTTCTTT.

There are a few counts of this clone. This rearrangement joins TRBV18 to TRBJ2-1, with 7 bases that match TRBD2. Germline CDR1 is KGHSH and CDR2 is LQKENI. The trim removed 2 bases at V and 5 bases at J, leaving 6 bases unmatched. The CDR3 runs to 15 residues. The CDR3 sequence is CASSPTLAANNEQFF. CDR3 nucleotides: TGTGCCAGCTCACCAACGCTAGCGGCTAACAATGAGCAGTTCTTC.

At least ten counts were recorded for this clone. This chain joins TRBV4-3 and TRBJ2-6; TRBD2 matches at 9 bases. CDR3 length: 18 amino acids. CDR1 is LGHNA and CDR2 is YSLEER in the germline V gene. V dropped 0 bases and J dropped 0; count of bases not matched to a gene: 3. In DNA form, the CDR3 reads TGCGCCAGCAGCCAAGATCCTAGCGGGGTCTCTGGGGCCAACGTCCTGACTTTC. Its protein is CASSQDPSGVSGANVLTF.

The chain recombines TRBV4-1 with TRBJ1-5; TRBD1 aligns across 7 bases. The V gene end was trimmed by 3 bases and the J gene end by 5 bases; junction bases not matched to a gene: 7. The CDR3 has 15 residues. The germline CDR1 and CDR2 sequences are MGHRA and YSYEKL. CDR3 sequence: CASSHPDRVDQPQHF. For the CDR3, the DNA is TGCGCCAGCAGCCATCCCGACAGGGTAGATCAGCCCCAGCATTTT.